This T cell receptor (beta chain) was found in a study of T cell repertoires in cytomegalovirus infection. As for the study in general: Both a matching HLA type and CMV infection were indicated by public TCR beta signatures.

Points on this clonotype: Its cognate antigen is unknown.

TCRdb re-analysed the reads in MiXCR, keeping a single row per CDR3 protein. The sample yields approximately 180,000 distinct CDR3 sequences, 9.5% seen once. Points from the study as a whole: Identification of carriers of CMV plus the relevant HLA was performed using cumulative public TCR beta family frequency. HLA-C-restricted CMV-specific TCR beta clonotypes prevailed in the ex vivo response.

The CDR3 is 15 amino acids. Trimming removed 6 bases from V and 5 bases from J; junction bases left unmatched: 10. Per germline, CDR1 MNHEY and CDR2 SMNVEV (reference sequence). The chain is built from TRBV27 and TRBJ1-2, with 9 nucleotides matching TRBD1. The sample comprised PBMCs. The sequence derives from a human donor in good health (CMV status not recorded). Some clones in this sample may be carry-over from other donors' samples. CDR3 amino acids: CASSYIPGTGYGYTF. The CDR3 bases are TGTGCCAGCAGCTATATACCCGGGACAGGGTATGGCTACACCTTC.